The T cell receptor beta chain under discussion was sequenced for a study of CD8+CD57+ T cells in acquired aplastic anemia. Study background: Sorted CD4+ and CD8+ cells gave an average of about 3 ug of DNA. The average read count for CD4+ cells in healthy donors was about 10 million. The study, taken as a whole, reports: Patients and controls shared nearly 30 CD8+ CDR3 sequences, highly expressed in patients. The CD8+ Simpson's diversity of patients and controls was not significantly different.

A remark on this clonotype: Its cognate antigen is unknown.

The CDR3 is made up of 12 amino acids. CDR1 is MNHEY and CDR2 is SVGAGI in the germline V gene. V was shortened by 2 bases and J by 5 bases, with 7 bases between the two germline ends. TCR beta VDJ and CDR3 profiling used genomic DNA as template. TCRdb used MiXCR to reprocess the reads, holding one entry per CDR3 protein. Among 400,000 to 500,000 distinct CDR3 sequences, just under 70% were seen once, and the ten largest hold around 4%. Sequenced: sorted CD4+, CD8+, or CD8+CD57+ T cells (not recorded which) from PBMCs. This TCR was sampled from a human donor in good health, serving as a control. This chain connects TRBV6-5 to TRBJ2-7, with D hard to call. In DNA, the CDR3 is TGTGCCAGCAGTTACGCCCAGAACGAGCAGTACTTC. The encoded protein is CASSYAQNEQYF.